Listed below are T cell receptor beta chains from one sample, sequenced in a study of T cell repertoires in ileal Crohn's disease. Here immunoSEQ multiplex PCR was the method, and the copy in TCRdb shows in-frame clones only, minus some. The sample contains 5,600 or so clones, approximately 85% of which appear only once. The source material was ileal tissue. These receptors all stem from an adult with Crohn's disease. Each CDR3 is given with its conserved first and last residue. Not all rows give a size; the values are once, few, many and, for expanded clones, a class.

v_gene: TRBV7-8
abundance: NA
CDR3aa: CASSLVAGMGNSPLHF

v_gene: TRBV5-4
abundance: few
CDR3aa: CASSPGTHSLEKLFF

v_gene: TRBV6-1
abundance: NA
CDR3aa: CASRGTASGNTIYF

v_gene: TRBV7-3
abundance: NA
CDR3aa: CASSPTGTKAEQYF

v_gene: TRBV7-9
abundance: NA
CDR3aa: CASSHLATDTQYF

v_gene: TRBV5-1
abundance: NA
CDR3aa: CASSPAGLVSGNTIYF

v_gene: TRBV7-3
abundance: once
CDR3aa: CASKDPHGDEQFF

v_gene: TRBV18
abundance: once
CDR3aa: CASSPPTTSTDTQYF

v_gene: TRBV27
abundance: NA
CDR3aa: CASSLKPSGQGEAYEQYF

v_gene: TRBV12-1
abundance: NA
CDR3aa: CASSFLNPSSGNTIYF

v_gene: TRBV19
abundance: NA
CDR3aa: CASTSQGANQPQHF

v_gene: TRBV13
abundance: once
CDR3aa: CASSLGRSGGGEQYF

v_gene: TRBV6-1
abundance: few
CDR3aa: CASKGTGQGLQPQHF

v_gene: TRBV10-3
abundance: NA
CDR3aa: CAISPGTGNYEQYF

v_gene: TRBV5-4
abundance: once
CDR3aa: CASSFGVTEAFF

v_gene: TRBV9
abundance: once
CDR3aa: CASSVDPVIRSGNTIYF

v_gene: TRBV6-6
abundance: NA
CDR3aa: CASSYVADNYGYTF

v_gene: TRBV2
abundance: NA
CDR3aa: CASTQGRDNSPLHF

v_gene: TRBV5-1
abundance: NA
CDR3aa: CASSLTGSSYEQYF

v_gene: TRBV11-2
abundance: NA
CDR3aa: CASSLKTSGGARSYEQYF

v_gene: TRBV6-1
abundance: few
CDR3aa: CASSEALRGSGTRSNQPQHF

v_gene: TRBV5-1
abundance: NA
CDR3aa: CASSPQLGGFTEAFF

v_gene: TRBV18
abundance: NA
CDR3aa: CASSPMTSGGNEQFF

v_gene: TRBV18
abundance: NA
CDR3aa: CASSARDRVFNEQFF

v_gene: TRBV15
abundance: once
CDR3aa: CATGGFQGADTQYF

v_gene: TRBV11-2
abundance: NA
CDR3aa: CATQTTAGGDEQYF

v_gene: TRBV28
abundance: NA
CDR3aa: CASSHRQGGGNEKLFF

v_gene: TRBV5-6
abundance: NA
CDR3aa: CASSATGDKNIQYF

v_gene: TRBV6-1
abundance: NA
CDR3aa: CASTLQGREKLFF

v_gene: TRBV27
abundance: NA
CDR3aa: CASRFGQPPGSPLHF

v_gene: TRBV5-1
abundance: NA
CDR3aa: CASAQADTEAFF

v_gene: TRBV30
abundance: NA
CDR3aa: CAWTGGEETQYF

v_gene: TRBV7-9
abundance: once
CDR3aa: CASSSAPLDEQFF

v_gene: TRBV7-9
abundance: NA
CDR3aa: CASSLGYDGGTEAFF

v_gene: TRBV19
abundance: NA
CDR3aa: CASGLQGREYF

v_gene: TRBV29-1
abundance: NA
CDR3aa: CSVRDSLGQYF

v_gene: TRBV5-1
abundance: NA
CDR3aa: CASSRTSGGLYQETQYF

v_gene: TRBV7-2
abundance: NA
CDR3aa: CASSLVRGSRGTEAFF

v_gene: TRBV28
abundance: few
CDR3aa: CASSPGGEREAFF

v_gene: TRBV5-1
abundance: once
CDR3aa: CASSRDRGWETEAFF

v_gene: TRBV6-1
abundance: NA
CDR3aa: CASSKQGAGNSPLHF

v_gene: TRBV5-1
abundance: once
CDR3aa: CASSLEAGAGNTIYF

v_gene: TRBV6-1
abundance: NA
CDR3aa: CASRGGQGGTGELFF

v_gene: TRBV27
abundance: NA
CDR3aa: CASSLSGSNYGYTF

v_gene: TRBV28
abundance: NA
CDR3aa: CASRGRERGASDTQYF

v_gene: TRBV5-1
abundance: NA
CDR3aa: CASSLADPGQVLSGANVLTF

v_gene: TRBV9
abundance: once
CDR3aa: CASSVGDRNYGYTF

v_gene: TRBV18
abundance: NA
CDR3aa: CASSPNRVQPQHF

v_gene: TRBV9
abundance: NA
CDR3aa: CASSPQEGRELFF

v_gene: TRBV7-8
abundance: NA
CDR3aa: CASSSGLAGRRDTQYF

v_gene: TRBV6-4
abundance: NA
CDR3aa: CASSVGSSGGLTSGDTQYF

v_gene: TRBV4-2
abundance: few
CDR3aa: CASSQDSQGSDEQYF

v_gene: TRBV18
abundance: NA
CDR3aa: CASSPTWGENTEAFF